This T cell receptor beta chain derives from a study of early T cells in non-severe SARS-CoV-2 infection. This clonotype was picked up a small number of times. In TCRdb, the 5' RACE reads were re-called with MiXCR into one record per CDR3 protein. The profile covers about 83,000 distinct CDR3 sequences, with more than 9% appearing a single time and around 8% taken by the ten largest. This CDR3 region has 17 residues. Germline CDR1 is KGHSH and CDR2 is LQKENI. V was pared by 0 bases and J by 0 bases, with 12 bases between. The receptor comes from an adult who was a healthcare worker with PCR-confirmed SARS-CoV-2 infection or an uninfected control (not recorded which). The chain links TRBV18 to TRBJ2-4; a weak D match, TRBD1 (6 bases). The sequenced sample was whole blood, obtained at baseline. The CDR3 coding sequence is TGTGCCAGCTCACCACCGATGGGGGCCTTAGCCAAAAACATTCAGTACTTC. Its translation is CASSPPMGALAKNIQYF.